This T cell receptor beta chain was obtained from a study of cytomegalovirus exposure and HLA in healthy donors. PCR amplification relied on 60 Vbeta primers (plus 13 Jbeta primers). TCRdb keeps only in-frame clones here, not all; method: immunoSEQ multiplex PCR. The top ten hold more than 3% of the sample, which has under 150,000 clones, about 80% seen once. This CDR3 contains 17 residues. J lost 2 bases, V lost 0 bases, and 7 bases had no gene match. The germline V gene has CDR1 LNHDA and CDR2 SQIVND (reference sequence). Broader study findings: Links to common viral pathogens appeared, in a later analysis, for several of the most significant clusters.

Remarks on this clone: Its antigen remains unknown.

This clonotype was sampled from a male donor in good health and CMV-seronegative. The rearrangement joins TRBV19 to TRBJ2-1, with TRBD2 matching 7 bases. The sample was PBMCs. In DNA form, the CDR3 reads TGTGCCAGTAGTATAGATTTGGGGGGGGTCACCTACAATGAGCAGTTCTTC. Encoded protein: CASSIDLGGVTYNEQFF.